These 28 T cell receptor beta chains were sequenced from one sample in a study of PD-L1 blockade in urothelial cancer. Produced via immunoSEQ multiplex PCR; TCRdb's table is partial and in-frame only. The sample contains approximately 46,000 clones, 81% of which appear only once. The material was PBMCs, obtained around atezolizumab (anti-PD-L1) treatment. The origin of the receptors is a man aged 65-85 years with urothelial cancer.

The DNA for the CDR3 is TGTGCCAGCAGCGATGGGGCAGGGGGCACCGGGGAGCTGTTTTTT. It translates to CASSDGAGGTGELFF. The gene calls are TRBV5-4 and TRBJ2-2, with TRBD1 matching over 7 bases. The CDR3 covers 15 residues. V was pared by 4 bases and J by 4 bases, with 7 bases of the junction left unmatched. The germline V gene encodes CDR1 SGHNT and CDR2 YYREEE (reference sequence).

The chain combines TRBV19 with TRBJ2-1; D may be TRBD2 (7 bases). The ends were cut back, 4 bases at V and 7 bases at J, with 17 bases in the middle. Germline assignment: CDR1 LNHDA and CDR2 SQIVND (reference sequence). The length of the CDR3 is 15 residues. CDR3 nucleotides: TGTGCCAGTAGTACCCCGGGGAGGGGGGTGAATGAGCAGTTCTTC. Translation gives CASSTPGRGVNEQFF.

The chain uses TRBV29-1 and TRBJ1-1; D unresolved. The CDR3 has 13 amino acids. Germline lookup yields CDR1 SQVTM and CDR2 ANQGSEA. V lost 5 bases, J lost 1 base, and 11 bases lay in between. The CDR3, as DNA: TGCAGCGTTCACGGGAGGGAGAACACTGAAGCTTTCTTT. It encodes CSVHGRENTEAFF.

The chain combines TRBV6-5 with TRBJ2-7, with D uncertain. The CDR3 runs to 14 residues. Trimming pared 2 bases from V and 0 bases from J, leaving 8 bases between. Per germline, CDR1 MNHEY and CDR2 SVGAGI. CDR3 in amino acids: CASSYGASSYEQYF. The CDR3 coding sequence is TGTGCCAGCAGTTACGGAGCGTCCTCCTACGAGCAGTACTTC.

This chain connects TRBV30 to TRBJ1-4, with 8 nucleotides matching TRBD1. The V and J ends lost 6 bases and 4 bases, in that order; junction bases with no gene match: 4. This CDR3 is built from 13 residues. Germline lookup yields CDR1 GTSNPN and CDR2 SVGIG (reference sequence). The CDR3 DNA reads as TGTGCCTGCGGGACAGGACTTAATGAAAAACTGTTTTTT. Protein: CACGTGLNEKLFF.

Remarks on this clone: A read error may account for a junction end that differs from germline. V and J are TRBV30 and TRBJ2-6, with 10 bases that match TRBD2. In germline, CDR1 is GTSNPN, CDR2 SVGIG (reference sequence). CDR3 size: 16 residues. The CDR3 nucleotides are TGTGCATGGAGACTAGCGGGTCAATCTGGGGCCAACGTCCTGACTTTC. Translation: CAWRLAGQSGANVLTF.

The CDR3 loop is CASSSTSGRRSYNEQFF. The CDR3 DNA reads TGTGCCAGTAGTTCAACTAGCGGGAGAAGGTCCTACAATGAGCAGTTCTTC. The genes are TRBV19 and TRBJ2-1, with 11 positions matching TRBD2. J was trimmed by 1 base and V by 5 bases; bases with no gene match: 7. This CDR3 has 17 residues. The germline gives CDR1 LNHDA, CDR2 SQIVND (reference sequence).

This clone has just one count. The chain employs TRBV11-3 and TRBJ1-1, with a tentative D call TRBD1 (6 bases). Germline loops: CDR1 SGHNT, CDR2 YENEEA. V lost 4 bases and J lost 5, with 11 bases in between. The CDR3 has 13 amino acids. The CDR3 nucleotides read TGTGCCAGCAGCTCACCCAGGGGAACTGAAGCTTTCTTT. Its translation: CASSSPRGTEAFF.

This chain joins TRBV14 and TRBJ2-3; TRBD2 agrees at 8 bases. Trimming cost V 2 bases and J 6 bases; bases outside gene matches: 10. Germline lookup yields CDR1 SGHDN and CDR2 FVKESK. There are 16 residues in the CDR3. CDR3 in amino acids: CASSQYGGRPADTQYF. In nucleotides, the CDR3 is TGTGCCAGCAGCCAATATGGCGGGAGGCCTGCGGATACGCAGTATTTT.

The chain uses TRBV5-4 and TRBJ2-7; TRBD2 aligns across 8 bases. Germline CDR1 and CDR2: SGHNT and YYREEE (reference sequence). V dropped 3 bases and J dropped 7; count of bases not matched to a gene: 6. The CDR3 length is 13 residues. CDR3 region: CASSSNREGEQYF. The CDR3 bases are TGTGCCAGCAGCTCCAATCGGGAGGGGGAGCAGTACTTC.

The chain couples TRBV10-2 to TRBJ2-1, with 10 bases fitting TRBD2. The CDR3 is made up of 15 amino acids. Unmatched junction bases numbered 3, after V lost 2 bases and J lost 5 bases. The germline V gene has CDR1 WSHSY and CDR2 SAAADI. CDR3 nucleotide sequence: TGCGCCAGCAGTGAGCCTAGCGGGGGTCACAATGAGCAGTTCTTC. Translated, it gives CASSEPSGGHNEQFF.

The chain uses TRBV7-9 and TRBJ2-1, with unresolved D. The germline CDR1 and CDR2 sequences are SEHNR and FQNEAQ (reference sequence). The ends were cut back, 5 bases at V and 8 bases at J, with 7 bases in the middle. This CDR3 is 11 amino acids long. CDR3 sequence: CASSASDEQFF. In DNA form, the CDR3 reads TGTGCCAGCAGCGCATCGGATGAGCAGTTCTTC.

The rearrangement uses TRBV27 and TRBJ1-4; D not resolved. Deletions cut 6 bases from V and 5 bases from J, with 16 bases between. In germline, CDR1 is MNHEY, CDR2 SMNVEV (reference sequence). The CDR3 sequence is 15 residues long. The CDR3, as DNA: TGTGCCAGCAGGAGAGGGATCGAATGGAATGAAAAACTGTTTTTT. Translation: CASRRGIEWNEKLFF.

CDR3 loop: CASSQDHRGGSSYNSPLHF. Here the CDR3 DNA reads TGCGCCAGCAGCCAAGATCACAGGGGGGGGAGCTCCTATAATTCACCCCTCCACTTT. The chain combines TRBV4-3 with TRBJ1-6; 8 positions match TRBD1. The CDR3 contains 19 residues. V was pared by 0 bases and J by 0 bases, with 7 bases of the junction left unmatched. Germline V gene sequence: CDR1 LGHNA, CDR2 YSLEER.

This clone has a single count. The rearrangement links TRBV7-2 to TRBJ2-1, with a possible D match to TRBD2 (5 bases). Trimming cost V 5 bases and J 5 bases, with 13 bases left between them. The germline CDR1 and CDR2 sequences are SGHTA and FQGNSA. The CDR3 contains 14 residues. This CDR3 is CASSLSGLNNEQFF. The CDR3 nucleotides read TGTGCCAGCAGCCTATCCGGACTGAACAATGAGCAGTTCTTC. The whole variable domain, remainder taken from reference TRBV7-2 and TRBJ2-1, is GAGVSQSPSNKVTEKGKDVELRCDPISGHTALYWYRQSLGQGLEFLIYFQGNSAPDKSGLPSDRFSAERTGGSVSTLTIQRTQQEDSAVYLCASSLSGLNNEQFFGPGTRLTVL.

This sequence joins TRBV14 and TRBJ2-3; TRBD2 agrees at 14 bases. After removal of 0 bases from V and 4 bases from J, the junction contained 12 bases not matched to a gene. CDR1 is SGHDN, CDR2 FVKESK, per germline. This CDR3 comprises 20 residues. The CDR3 reads CASSQDRRLAGGPLADTQYF. The CDR3 nucleotides are TGTGCCAGCAGCCAAGACCGGAGACTAGCGGGAGGGCCCCTAGCAGATACGCAGTATTTT.

The chain employs TRBV28 and TRBJ2-3; weak D call: TRBD2 (5 bases). CDR1 is MDHEN, CDR2 SYDVKM, per germline. CDR3 length equals 14 residues. V lost 6 bases and J lost 4, with 14 bases in between. CDR3 amino acids: CASSRTLAADTQYF. The CDR3 bases are TGTGCCAGCAGCCGGACTTTAGCCGCAGATACGCAGTATTTT.

This rearrangement joins TRBV5-1 to TRBJ1-1, with TRBD1 as a possible D gene (6 bases). The V end lost 5 bases, the J end lost 5 bases, and 10 bases lay between the germline ends. This CDR3 is 12 amino acids long. Germline V lookup: CDR1 SGHRS, CDR2 YFSETQ. CDR3 loop: CASSFDRTEAFF. The CDR3 DNA sequence: TGCGCCAGCAGTTTCGACAGGACTGAAGCTTTCTTT.

This clone appeared a single time. The rearrangement links TRBV11-3 to TRBJ2-1; unclear D gene. CDR1 and CDR2 from the germline V gene are SGHNT and YENEEA. The length of the CDR3 is 13 residues. The V end was cut by 3 bases, the J end by 5 bases, with 8 bases between. The CDR3 DNA is TGTGCCAGCAGCTTCGAGCCCAACAATGAGCAGTTCTTC. Translating gives CASSFEPNNEQFF.

V usage is TRBV7-2 and J usage is TRBJ2-5; D may be TRBD2 (5 bases). Trimming removed 1 base from V and 8 bases from J, with 17 bases in between. From germline, CDR1 is SGHTA and CDR2 FQGNSA. The CDR3 spans 15 residues. CDR3 sequence: CASSLDNLDSLTQYF. The DNA for the CDR3 is TGTGCCAGCAGCTTAGACAATTTGGACTCCCTAACCCAGTACTTC. The whole variable domain, remainder taken from reference TRBV7-2 and TRBJ2-5, is GAGVSQSPSNKVTEKGKDVELRCDPISGHTALYWYRQSLGQGLEFLIYFQGNSAPDKSGLPSDRFSAERTGGSVSTLTIQRTQQEDSAVYLCASSLDNLDSLTQYFGPGTRLLVL.

This sequence joins TRBV6-5 and TRBJ2-1; 13 positions agree with TRBD2. The V and J ends lost 4 bases and 7 bases, in that order; junction bases with no gene match: 4. CDR1 is MNHEY and CDR2 is SVGAGI in the germline V gene. The CDR3 length is 15 residues. In DNA, the CDR3 is TGTGCCAGCAGTTTAACTAGCGGGAGGGGGAATGAGCAGTTCTTC. Protein sequence: CASSLTSGRGNEQFF.

V gene TRBV5-6 combines with J gene TRBJ2-7; 8 bases fit TRBD1. Germline loops: CDR1 SGHDT, CDR2 YYEEEE. Losses at the gene ends were 3 bases for V and 9 bases for J; bases not matched to a gene: 2. The CDR3 extends over 11 amino acids. The DNA for the CDR3 is TGTGCCAGCAGCTCAGGGACAGGGCAGTACTTC. The encoded protein is CASSSGTGQYF.

The chain is built from TRBV6-5 and TRBJ1-4, with D perhaps matching TRBD1 (5 bases). V lost 0 bases and J lost 4, with 12 bases in between. Per the germline V gene, CDR1 is MNHEY and CDR2 is SVGAGI. The CDR3 loop spans 16 amino acids. CDR3 region: CASSYSSAGNNEKLFF. For the CDR3, the DNA is TGTGCCAGCAGTTACTCGTCGGCAGGGAATAATGAAAAACTGTTTTTT.

This rearrangement joins TRBV19 to TRBJ2-7, with TRBD1 matching 8 bases. Trimming at V came to 6 bases and at J to 5 bases, leaving 6 bases not matched to a gene. This CDR3 spans 13 amino acids. Per germline, CDR1 LNHDA and CDR2 SQIVND (reference sequence). CDR3 bases: TGTGCCAGTAGGGAACAGGGGGTTGACGAGCAGTACTTC. As protein: CASREQGVDEQYF. The whole variable domain, remainder taken from reference TRBV19 and TRBJ2-7, is DGGITQSPKYLFRKEGQNVTLSCEQNLNHDAMYWYRQDPGQGLRLIYYSQIVNDFQKGDIAEGYSVSREKKESFPLTVTSAQKNPTAFYLCASREQGVDEQYFGPGTRLTVT.

The chain recombines TRBV29-1 with TRBJ2-7, with D perhaps TRBD1 (6 bases). CDR3 length: 13 amino acids. Germline CDR1 reads SQVTM; CDR2 reads ANQGSEA. The V and J ends lost 7 bases and 3 bases respectively, with 16 bases between them. The CDR3 is CSAEGGSSYEQYF. CDR3 nucleotides: TGCAGCGCCGAAGGGGGATCTAGCTACGAGCAGTACTTC.

The CDR3 coding sequence is TGCGCCAGCAGCCAAGATCTTCCTAGCGGGAGAAGACCGGCGACCCAGTACTTC. Encoded protein: CASSQDLPSGRRPATQYF. The chain is built from TRBV4-3 and TRBJ2-5; TRBD2 agrees at 10 bases. Looked up from germline, CDR1 is LGHNA and CDR2 is YSLEER. Trimming cost V 0 bases and J 7 bases; bases outside gene matches: 14. The length of the CDR3 is 18 residues.

V and J are TRBV7-9 and TRBJ2-3; a weak D match, TRBD1 (7 bases). The CDR3 spans 15 residues. The V gene's germline CDR1 is SEHNR and CDR2 FQNEAQ (reference sequence). Trimming pared 5 bases from V and 3 bases from J, leaving 15 bases between. CDR3 loop: CASSIGQEGTDTQYF. For the CDR3, the DNA is TGTGCCAGCAGCATCGGACAGGAGGGGACAGATACGCAGTATTTT. The variable domain in full, completed from reference TRBV7-9 and TRBJ2-3, reads DTGVSQNPRHKITKRGQNVTFRCDPISEHNRLYWYRQTLGQGPEFLTYFQNEAQLEKSRLLSDRFSAERPKGSFSTLEIQRTEQGDSAMYLCASSIGQEGTDTQYFGPGTRLTVL.

This chain links TRBV5-1 with TRBJ2-7; 14 bases agree with TRBD2. The CDR3 runs to 15 residues. V trimming: 5 bases; J trimming: 6 bases; junction bases outside the gene matches: 7. Germline loops: CDR1 SGHRS, CDR2 YFSETQ. Here the CDR3 reads CASSSGTSGSGEQYF. CDR3 nucleotide sequence: TGCGCCAGCAGTTCCGGGACTAGCGGGAGTGGCGAGCAGTACTTC.